The T cell receptor (beta chain) described here comes from a study of blood T cells in healthy people across ages. Germline CDR1 and CDR2: GTSNPN and SVGIG (reference sequence). CDR3 size: 16 residues. Between the trimmed V and J ends, which lost 2 bases and 11 bases, there was a span of 24 bases. PCR was performed a second time for about 7 to 11 cycles using a sample-barcoded 5' primer and a J-beta primer mix. TCRdb re-called the 5' RACE reads with MiXCR, one entry per CDR3 protein. The sample includes under 750,000 distinct CDR3 sequences, under 55% seen only once; the top ten take just under 25%. The TCR comes from a man older than 75 in good health. The chain links TRBV30 to TRBJ1-4, with a tentative D call TRBD1 (6 bases). Sequencing was done on a sample of blood. CDR3 amino acids: CAWSTQGSGAPGKLFF. CDR3 DNA sequence: TGTGCCTGGAGTACCCAGGGTTCAGGGGCCCCAGGCAAACTGTTTTTT.